This T cell receptor beta chain was captured in a study of T-cell reconstitution after alpha-beta-depleted transplantation in children. Unique molecular identifiers tagged the TCRbeta library. TCRdb analysed the PCR reads with MiXCR anew, one entry per CDR3 protein. The sample lists about 420,000 distinct CDR3 sequences, 15% to 20% occurring once. General study points: Recipient T cells and thymic progenitors that survived were the source of the high TCRbeta diversity seen at day 60 in some patients. The study reportedly traced alpha-beta T cells about two months after transplant to several hundred expanded graft clones. Newly made T cells mostly supplied T-cell counts and diversity one year after transplant.

In the case of this clonotype: Antigen specificity is unknown.

Per germline, CDR1 LNHNV and CDR2 YYDKDF (reference sequence). V gave up 1 base and J gave up 6 bases, with 13 bases separating them. The CDR3 extends over 14 amino acids. This receptor was obtained from a boy in the first two years of life who had a stem cell transplant for Wiskott-Aldrich syndrome, so the T cells may come from the graft donor. The gene calls are TRBV15 and TRBJ2-7, with D maybe TRBD1 (6 bases). The specimen was PBMCs, mostly from graft donor cells, collected 360 days after TCRalphabeta/CD19-depleted stem cell transplant. CDR3 region: CATSRAGALGEQYF. The CDR3 DNA is TGTGCCACCAGCAGAGCAGGGGCTTTGGGCGAGCAGTACTTC.